These 6 T cell receptor beta chains were sequenced from one sample in a study of blood T cell repertoires in COVID-19. Only in-frame clones appear in the TCRdb table, and some are missing; sequencing was by immunoSEQ multiplex PCR. The table lists about 73,000 clones, about 86% of them singletons. Sequenced material: peripheral blood. The source of these receptors is a human donor in a cohort sampled during active COVID-19.

This clone was observed once. The V gene is TRBV12-3 or TRBV12-4, the J gene TRBJ1-2; a possible D gene is TRBD1 (5 bases). This CDR3 spans 13 amino acids. Trimming cost V 3 bases and J 4 bases, with 9 bases left between them. CDR3 sequence reads: CASSFRGGYGYTF. The CDR3 DNA sequence: TGTGCCAGCAGTTTCCGGGGGGGCTATGGCTACACCTTC.

This rearrangement joins TRBV4-3 to TRBJ1-1; TRBD1 might be the D (5 bases). Trimming pared 0 bases from V and 3 bases from J, leaving 11 bases between. CDR3 length equals 15 residues. Germline CDR1 reads LGHNA; CDR2 reads YSLEER. This CDR3 is CASSQDPGGDTEAFF. The CDR3 DNA follows: TGCGCCAGCAGCCAAGACCCGGGGGGGGACACTGAAGCTTTCTTT.

The rearrangement links TRBV18 to TRBJ2-5; TRBD1 aligns across 7 bases. After removal of 4 bases from V and 2 bases from J, the junction contained 4 bases not matched to a gene. The CDR3 length is 14 residues. Germline CDR1 is KGHSH and CDR2 is LQKENI. The DNA of the CDR3 is TGTGCCAGCTCACTTGGACAGGATCAAGAGACCCAGTACTTC. It encodes CASSLGQDQETQYF.

The J gene is TRBJ1-1, the V gene TRBV6-6; a possible D gene is TRBD1 (5 bases). The V end lost 6 bases, the J end lost 4 bases, and 12 bases lay between the germline ends. The CDR3 sequence is 13 residues long. Looked up from germline, CDR1 is MNHNY and CDR2 is SVGAGI (reference sequence). Here the CDR3 DNA reads TGTGCCAGCAGGGATGGGGCTGGCACTGAAGCTTTCTTT. Its protein is CASRDGAGTEAFF.

This sequence joins TRBV11-3 and TRBJ2-3; D ambiguous. V was shortened by 7 bases and J by 6 bases, with 14 bases between the two germline ends. Germline V gives CDR1 SGHNT, CDR2 YENEEA. The CDR3 runs 13 residues. The CDR3 region is CASTGGRSDTQYF. The CDR3 DNA reads as TGTGCCAGCACCGGTGGTCGATCTGATACGCAGTATTTT.

This chain links TRBV21-1 with TRBJ1-2. TRBV21-1 is flagged as a pseudogene. The CDR3 covers 13 residues. This CDR3 reads CASSKTRSGGYTF. CDR3 nucleotides: TGTGCCAGCAGCAAAACTAGGAGCGGGGGCTACACCTTC.